Below are 29 T cell receptor beta chains sequenced from a single sample in a study of cytomegalovirus exposure and HLA in healthy donors. Vbeta (60) and Jbeta (13) primers were used in the PCR. Here immunoSEQ multiplex PCR was the method, and the copy in TCRdb shows in-frame clones only, minus some. This specimen shows approximately 47,000 clones; the ten leading clones hold approximately 16%. Sequenced material: PBMCs. The receptors shown here come from a male donor in good health and CMV-seronegative.

V is TRBV28 and J is TRBJ1-1, with TRBD1 matching over 7 bases. V dropped 3 bases and J dropped 1; count of bases not matched to a gene: 5. The CDR3 extends over 15 amino acids. Per the germline V gene, CDR1 is MDHEN and CDR2 is SYDVKM. This CDR3 reads CASSFPGQANTEAFF. The CDR3 DNA follows: TGTGCCAGCAGTTTCCCTGGACAGGCGAACACTGAAGCTTTCTTT.

The gene calls are TRBV19 and TRBJ1-2, with D unclear. Germline-derived CDR1 and CDR2 are LNHDA and SQIVND (reference sequence). With 1 base removed from V and 4 bases from J, the gap between germline ends came to 7 bases. The CDR3 has 13 amino acids. The CDR3 nucleotides are TGTGCCAGTAGTATAGGCGGACTCTATGGCTACACCTTC. This gives the protein CASSIGGLYGYTF.

The V call is TRBV29-1, the J call TRBJ2-5; D unclear. This CDR3 is 10 amino acids long. Germline V gives CDR1 SQVTM, CDR2 ANQGSEA. V shed 7 bases and J shed 2 bases, with 5 bases lying between them. In nucleotides, the CDR3 is TGCAGCGGTCGTCAAGAGACCCAGTACTTC. This codes for CSGRQETQYF.

The rearrangement links TRBV7-9 to TRBJ2-7; D unclear. V was shortened by 1 base and J by 5 bases, with 3 bases between the two germline ends. The CDR3 is made up of 11 amino acids. CDR1 and CDR2 (germline): SEHNR, FQNEAQ (reference sequence). The CDR3 here is CASSLGDEQYF. Written as DNA, the CDR3 is TGTGCCAGCAGCTTAGGAGACGAGCAGTACTTC.

The V call is TRBV5-4, the J call TRBJ1-1; the D gene is possibly TRBD1 (5 bases). The germline V gene encodes CDR1 SGHNT and CDR2 YYREEE (reference sequence). The CDR3 length is 13 residues. Between the trimmed V and J ends, which lost 4 bases and 6 bases, there was a span of 13 bases. The CDR3 coding sequence is TGTGCCAGCAGCCGTCTGGGGGGTTCTGAAGCTTTCTTT. Its protein is CASSRLGGSEAFF.

This chain joins TRBV13 and TRBJ1-6; D remains ambiguous. Between the trimmed V and J ends, which lost 3 bases and 8 bases, there was a span of 17 bases. The germline gives CDR1 PRHDT, CDR2 FYEKMQ (reference sequence). This CDR3 is built from 16 residues. For the CDR3, the DNA is TGTGCCAGCAGCTTTTTCTTCGGGGAAAGGGATTCACCCCTCCACTTT. Protein product: CASSFFFGERDSPLHF.

Worth noting for this clone: This sample also contains other DNA sequences that code for the same CDR3. This chain uses TRBV7-2 with TRBJ1-3; TRBD1 aligns across 8 bases. Germline V lookup: CDR1 SGHTA, CDR2 FQGNSA. The CDR3 is made up of 16 amino acids. J gave up 3 bases and V 1 base, and 5 bases lay outside the gene matches. Here the CDR3 DNA reads TGTGCCAGCAGCTTAGTGCAGGGGGCCAGTGGAAACACCATATATTTT. Translation gives CASSLVQGASGNTIYF.

The J gene is TRBJ1-2, the V gene TRBV19, with D unresolved. The CDR3 has 15 residues. The germline V gene has CDR1 LNHDA and CDR2 SQIVND (reference sequence). The V end was cut by 1 base, the J end by 2 bases, with 11 bases between. CDR3 bases: TGTGCCAGTAGTATAGCTTCTGGAGGAAACTATGGCTACACCTTC. Translated: CASSIASGGNYGYTF. The full variable domain, in which reference TRBV19 and TRBJ1-2 provide the parts outside the CDR3, is DGGITQSPKYLFRKEGQNVTLSCEQNLNHDAMYWYRQDPGQGLRLIYYSQIVNDFQKGDIAEGYSVSREKKESFPLTVTSAQKNPTAFYLCASSIASGGNYGYTFGSGTRLTVV.

V gene TRBV6-1 combines with J gene TRBJ1-5; tentatively, D is TRBD1 (6 bases). The CDR3 contains 13 residues. CDR1 MNHNS and CDR2 SASEGT come from the germline V gene. Trimming pared 8 bases from V and 2 bases from J, leaving 10 bases between. For the CDR3, the DNA is TGTGCCAGCCAAGGGGGGGGCAATCAGCCCCAGCATTTT. Protein: CASQGGGNQPQHF.

The rearrangement joins TRBV9 to TRBJ1-2; a weak D match, TRBD1 (6 bases). Per germline, CDR1 SGDLS and CDR2 YYNGEE. This CDR3 is 12 amino acids long. Trimming took 0 bases from V and 7 from J, leaving 7 bases between them. The CDR3 DNA follows: TGTGCCAGCAGCGTAGCAGGGGCTGGCTACACCTTC. It specifies CASSVAGAGYTF.

The chain links TRBV18 to TRBJ2-1; a weak D match, TRBD2 (5 bases). The CDR3 has 18 residues. Germline V gene sequence: CDR1 KGHSH, CDR2 LQKENI. Between the trimmed V and J ends, which lost 4 bases and 0 bases, there was a span of 19 bases. The CDR3 region is CASSLFQLRESSYNEQFF. The CDR3 DNA sequence: TGTGCCAGCTCACTCTTTCAACTAAGGGAGAGCTCCTACAATGAGCAGTTCTTC.

The gene calls are TRBV30 and TRBJ2-7, with no clear D. This CDR3 spans 11 amino acids. Germline V gene sequence: CDR1 GTSNPN, CDR2 SVGIG (reference sequence). Trimming pared 0 bases from V and 4 bases from J, leaving 4 bases between. The CDR3 DNA follows: TGTGCCTGGAGTGTTTCGTACGAGCAGTACTTC. Translated: CAWSVSYEQYF. The entire variable domain, with the rest obtained from reference TRBV30 and TRBJ2-7, is as follows: SQTIHQWPATLVQPVGSPLSLECTVEGTSNPNLYWYRQAAGRGLQLLFYSVGIGQISSEVPQNLSASRPQDRQFILSSKKLLLSDSGFYLCAWSVSYEQYFGPGTRLTVT.

This chain links TRBV7-4 with TRBJ2-7, with D perhaps matching TRBD1 (6 bases). CDR3 length: 13 residues. The V end lost 5 bases, the J end lost 3 bases, and 11 bases lay between the germline ends. The germline CDR1 and CDR2 sequences are SGHVT and SQSDAQ. For the CDR3, the DNA is TGTGCCAGCAGCCTTGGACAGTACTACGAGCAGTACTTC. Translated: CASSLGQYYEQYF.

The gene calls are TRBV18 and TRBJ1-1; TRBD1 agrees at 7 bases. This CDR3 has 13 amino acids. V lost 4 bases, J lost 6 bases, and 5 bases stayed unmatched. Germline-derived CDR1 and CDR2 are KGHSH and LQKENI. Here the CDR3 DNA reads TGTGCCAGCTCACAAAGACAGGGCTCTGAAGCTTTCTTT. The encoded protein is CASSQRQGSEAFF. The full variable domain, completed using reference TRBV18 and TRBJ1-1, is NAGVMQNPRHLVRRRGQEARLRCSPMKGHSHVYWYRQLPEEGLKFMVYLQKENIIDESGMPKERFSAEFPKEGPSILRIQQVVRGDSAAYFCASSQRQGSEAFFGQGTRLTVV.

Turning to this clone: Compared with germline, one end of the junction differs, possibly owing to a read error. The rearrangement links TRBV30 to TRBJ1-2; 10 bases fit TRBD1. Germline CDR1 reads GTSNPN; CDR2 reads SVGIG (reference sequence). The CDR3 sequence is 12 residues long. Written as DNA, the CDR3 is TGTGCCGGTGACCCGGGACAGGGGTTCAGGCGCTTC. Protein sequence: CAGDPGQGFRRF.

This chain uses TRBV15 with TRBJ1-2; 7 bases align to TRBD1. This CDR3 is built from 15 residues. With 4 bases clipped from V and 3 bases from J, the junction kept 8 bases outside the gene matches. The V gene's germline CDR1 is LNHNV and CDR2 YYDKDF (reference sequence). CDR3 sequence reads: CATSTPTQGDYGYTF. CDR3 DNA: TGTGCCACCAGCACCCCAACTCAGGGGGACTATGGCTACACCTTC.

The chain employs TRBV7-2 and TRBJ2-7; 9 positions match TRBD1. Unmatched junction bases numbered 3, after V lost 1 base and J lost 5 bases. The germline CDR1 and CDR2 sequences are SGHTA and FQGNSA. The CDR3 sequence is 14 residues long. This CDR3 is CASSLVGDRDEQYF. The CDR3, as DNA: TGTGCCAGCAGCTTAGTAGGGGACAGGGACGAGCAGTACTTC.

The chain combines TRBV4-1 with TRBJ1-1; D is perhaps TRBD1 (5 bases). Trimming stripped 6 bases from V and 4 bases from J, with 15 bases between. Germline V gene sequence: CDR1 MGHRA, CDR2 YSYEKL. The length of the CDR3 is 14 residues. The CDR3 nucleotides are TGCGCCAGCAGAGCCCCGACAGACAGCACTGAAGCTTTCTTT. It is translated as CASRAPTDSTEAFF.

CDR3 nucleotide sequence: TGCGCCAGCAGCCAATTGATGGCTGGGCGGGGTACCAACACCGGGGAGCTGTTTTTT. Its translation is CASSQLMAGRGTNTGELFF. V and J are TRBV4-1 and TRBJ2-2; tentative D call: TRBD2 (6 bases). Trimming pared 2 bases from V and 2 bases from J, leaving 21 bases between. CDR3 size: 19 residues. Looked up from germline, CDR1 is MGHRA and CDR2 is YSYEKL.

This chain uses TRBV18 with TRBJ2-2; the match to TRBD2 covers 12 bases. The trim removed 3 bases at V and 7 bases at J, leaving 9 bases unmatched. The length of the CDR3 is 17 residues. The germline gives CDR1 KGHSH, CDR2 LQKENI. CDR3 loop: CASSPPKGLAGSGELFF. CDR3 nucleotides: TGTGCCAGCTCACCCCCAAAAGGACTAGCGGGGAGCGGGGAGCTGTTTTTT.

The chain recombines TRBV5-5 with TRBJ2-1; 8 positions match TRBD1. The CDR3 sequence is 17 residues long. With V trimmed by 0 bases and J by 8 bases, 13 bases remained unmatched. Germline V gene data show CDR1 as SGHKS and CDR2 as YYEKEE (reference sequence). The CDR3, as DNA: TGTGCCAGCAGCTTGGCTCAGGGGGCGCTGGTGAATTATGAGCAGTTCTTC. It encodes CASSLAQGALVNYEQFF.

V and J are TRBV4-3 and TRBJ1-1; 8 bases are a match to TRBD1. CDR3 length: 15 residues. CDR1 is LGHNA and CDR2 is YSLEER in the germline V gene. Trimming took 0 bases from V and 2 from J; bases not matched to a gene: 2. The CDR3 coding sequence is TGCGCCAGCAGCCAAGAAGGACAGGGCAACACTGAAGCTTTCTTT. Its translation is CASSQEGQGNTEAFF.

This chain uses TRBV15 with TRBJ2-7; 8 bases fit TRBD2. Per the germline V gene, CDR1 is LNHNV and CDR2 is YYDKDF (reference sequence). The ends lost 0 bases at V and 3 bases at J; junction bases unmatched: 7. The CDR3 has 16 amino acids. The CDR3 coding sequence is TGTGCCACCAGCAGAGATCGACCTAGCGGGTACTACGAGCAGTACTTC. Translating it yields CATSRDRPSGYYEQYF. The full variable domain, completed using reference TRBV15 and TRBJ2-7, is DAMVIQNPRYQVTQFGKPVTLSCSQTLNHNVMYWYQQKSSQAPKLLFHYYDKDFNNEADTPDNFQSRRPNTSFCFLDIRSPGLGDTAMYLCATSRDRPSGYYEQYFGPGTRLTVT.

This chain connects TRBV5-1 to TRBJ2-7, with D perhaps matching TRBD1 (6 bases). V was cut by 3 bases and J by 1 base, with 17 bases left in between. The CDR3 length is 16 residues. CDR1 and CDR2 (germline): SGHRS, YFSETQ. This CDR3 is CASSWAPGTISYEQYF. The CDR3 bases are TGCGCCAGCAGCTGGGCCCCCGGGACAATTTCCTACGAGCAGTACTTC. Filled out from reference TRBV5-1 and TRBJ2-7, the complete variable domain reads KAGVTQTPRYLIKTRGQQVTLSCSPISGHRSVSWYQQTPGQGLQFLFEYFSETQRNKGNFPGRFSGRQFSNSRSEMNVSTLELGDSALYLCASSWAPGTISYEQYFGPGTRLTVT.

V and J are TRBV6-4 and TRBJ1-2; 8 bases align to TRBD1. Germline V gives CDR1 MRHNA, CDR2 SNTAGT. This CDR3 contains 12 residues. J gave up 8 bases and V 2 bases, and 1 base lay outside the gene matches. The CDR3: CASSDRQGGYTF. The DNA of the CDR3 is TGTGCCAGCAGTGACCGACAGGGGGGCTACACCTTC.

This chain connects TRBV5-8 to TRBJ1-5, with 8 positions matching TRBD1. This CDR3 region has 19 residues. CDR1 SGHTS and CDR2 YDEGEE come from the germline V gene. Trimming cost V 0 bases and J 0 bases; bases outside gene matches: 11. CDR3 loop: CASSLAGTGGGVSNQPQHF. The CDR3 bases are TGTGCCAGCAGCTTGGCCGGCACAGGGGGAGGCGTTAGCAATCAGCCCCAGCATTTT.

The chain is built from TRBV4-3 and TRBJ2-3; 9 positions agree with TRBD1. Germline V gives CDR1 LGHNA, CDR2 YSLEER. This CDR3 is 16 amino acids long. Germline trimming cut 3 bases from V and 4 bases from J; bases unmatched to any gene: 8. CDR3 coding DNA: TGCGCCAGCAGCCACGAGTTGGACAGGGGACCAGATACGCAGTATTTT. As protein: CASSHELDRGPDTQYF.

CDR3 in DNA: TGTGCCAGCAGCCCAGGGGCGGCTCGCACAGATACGCAGTATTTT. The encoded protein is CASSPGAARTDTQYF. V usage is TRBV5-6 and J usage is TRBJ2-3; a possible D gene is TRBD1 (6 bases). CDR1 is SGHDT and CDR2 is YYEEEE in the germline V gene. The CDR3 has 15 amino acids. V was pared by 4 bases and J by 1 base, with 13 bases between.

This rearrangement joins TRBV30 to TRBJ2-6; no clear D. V was cut by 1 base and J by 4 bases, with 11 bases left in between. The CDR3 is 15 residues long. Germline lookup yields CDR1 GTSNPN and CDR2 SVGIG (reference sequence). This chain's CDR3 is CAWSEGPRGANVLTF. The CDR3 region has the DNA TGTGCCTGGAGTGAAGGCCCGAGGGGGGCCAACGTCCTGACTTTC.